This TCR beta chain was identified in a study of vaccination and CD4 T cells after COVID-19. Overall study: Post-COVID samples were collected a median approximately 97 days following diagnosis, spanning 35 to 161.

Germline V gene lookup returns CDR1 SGHRS and CDR2 YFSETQ. Deletions cut 3 bases from V and 3 bases from J, with 10 bases between. The CDR3 has 13 residues. As regards this clonotype: The antigen remains unidentified.

With the Oncomine TCR Beta short-read assay, DNA from cultured CD4+ T cells was sequenced. TCRdb itself ran the PCR reads through MiXCR, one entry per CDR3 protein. This repertoire shows over 15,000 distinct CDR3 sequences, roughly 43% found once; its top ten account for approximately 6.7%. Noted treatment: roughly 10-day PBMC culture with coronavirus spike peptide pools or control peptides (ViraFEST assay). Sample: CD4+ T cells from blood, cultured in vitro, taken before SARS-CoV-2 vaccination. This chain connects TRBV5-1 to TRBJ2-7; no definite D call. The TCR comes from a human donor who had recovered from COVID-19. CDR3 residues: CASSSGMVYEQYF. In nucleotides, the CDR3 is TGCGCCAGCAGCTCCGGAATGGTCTACGAGCAGTACTTC.